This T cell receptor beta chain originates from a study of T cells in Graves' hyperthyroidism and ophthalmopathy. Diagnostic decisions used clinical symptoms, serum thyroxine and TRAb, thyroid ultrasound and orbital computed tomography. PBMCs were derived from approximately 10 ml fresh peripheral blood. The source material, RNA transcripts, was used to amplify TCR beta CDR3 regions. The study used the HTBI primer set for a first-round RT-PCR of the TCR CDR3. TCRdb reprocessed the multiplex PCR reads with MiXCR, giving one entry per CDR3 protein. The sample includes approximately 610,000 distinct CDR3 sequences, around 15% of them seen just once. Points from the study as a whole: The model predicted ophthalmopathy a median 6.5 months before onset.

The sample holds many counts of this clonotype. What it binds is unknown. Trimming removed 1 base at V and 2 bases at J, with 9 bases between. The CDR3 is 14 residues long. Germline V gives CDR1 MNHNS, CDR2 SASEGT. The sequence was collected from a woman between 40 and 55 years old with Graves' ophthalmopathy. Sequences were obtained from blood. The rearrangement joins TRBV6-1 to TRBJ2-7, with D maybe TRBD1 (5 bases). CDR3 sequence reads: CASSEGGHPYEQYF. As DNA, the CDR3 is TGTGCCAGCAGTGAAGGAGGACATCCCTACGAGCAGTACTTC.